Each of the 27 T cell receptor beta chains below was sequenced from the same sample in a study of a mutant IDH1 vaccine in newly diagnosed glioma. No cognate antigen is known for these TCRs. Generated by immunoSEQ multiplex PCR, the TCRdb table keeps only in-frame clones and is missing some. This table has some 42,000 clones, 75% to 85% appearing once. As for time point: week 35, safety follow-up. Topical imiquimod was applied with each vaccine dose, which held 300 ug of mutant IDH1 20-mer peptide. Sequenced material: PBMCs, taken from a glioma patient whose treatment included an IDH1 peptide vaccine. The receptors shown here come from a woman between 50 and 59 years old with glioma.

The chain carries TRBV19 and TRBJ1-1; D is perhaps TRBD1 (5 bases). Germline loops: CDR1 LNHDA, CDR2 SQIVND (reference sequence). V lost 0 bases and J 7 bases, leaving 9 bases between the germline ends. The CDR3 runs to 13 residues. The CDR3 DNA reads TGTGCCAGTAGTATAGAAGGAAGGGGTGAAGCTTTCTTT. Translating gives CASSIEGRGEAFF.

The V gene is TRBV21-1, the J gene TRBJ1-6; TRBD1, the table's D call, was not compared with the DNA. TRBV21-1 is labeled a pseudogene. CDR3 length: 16 residues. CDR3 bases: TGTGCCAGCAGCAAACTGACAGCGAAAATTGATTCACCCCTCCACTTT. Translated: CASSKLTAKIDSPLHF.

The chain has TRBV6-5 and TRBJ2-7; the match to TRBD2 covers 7 bases. Unmatched junction bases numbered 2, after V lost 2 bases and J lost 7 bases. The CDR3 has 12 amino acids. Germline CDR1 is MNHEY and CDR2 is SVGAGI. CDR3 amino acids: CASSYLGGEQYF. CDR3 coding DNA: TGTGCCAGCAGTTACCTGGGAGGGGAGCAGTACTTC.

This chain uses TRBV4-1 with TRBJ1-3, with D maybe TRBD1 (5 bases). This CDR3 contains 15 residues. The germline V gene has CDR1 MGHRA and CDR2 YSYEKL. Trimming took 2 bases from V and 2 from J, leaving 10 bases between them. For the CDR3, the DNA is TGCGCCAGCAGCCAAACGAGGGGCCCTGGAAACACCATATATTTT. It codes for CASSQTRGPGNTIYF.

The rearrangement links TRBV5-1 to TRBJ1-6, with no clear D. The CDR3 runs to 16 residues. V was trimmed by 0 bases and J by 6 bases, leaving 13 bases between them. The germline gives CDR1 SGHRS, CDR2 YFSETQ. CDR3 in amino acids: CASSLGQSAFNSPLHF. The CDR3 bases are TGCGCCAGCAGCTTGGGGCAGTCTGCTTTTAATTCACCCCTCCACTTT.

J is TRBJ2-3 and V is TRBV7-9; TRBD1 matches 7 bases. Per germline, CDR1 SEHNR and CDR2 FQNEAQ (reference sequence). CDR3 size: 15 residues. After removal of 1 base from V and 2 bases from J, the junction contained 3 bases not matched to a gene. This chain's CDR3 is CASSLGDRNTDTQYF. The CDR3 DNA is TGTGCCAGCAGCTTAGGGGACAGAAACACAGATACGCAGTATTTT.

This clone was counted a few times. The rearrangement joins TRBV7-9 to TRBJ1-6; TRBD1 is a possible D gene (5 bases). Germline CDR1 and CDR2: SEHNR and FQNEAQ (reference sequence). The CDR3 sequence is 14 residues long. The V gene lost 1 base and the J gene lost 4 bases, with 5 bases spanning the gap. The CDR3 here is CASSLGGYNSPLHF. CDR3 DNA: TGTGCCAGCAGCTTAGGGGGGTATAATTCACCCCTCCACTTT.

The chain combines TRBV6-5 with TRBJ2-7; D is undetermined. V was shortened by 6 bases and J by 3 bases, with 12 bases between the two germline ends. The V gene's germline CDR1 is MNHEY and CDR2 SVGAGI. CDR3 length: 13 amino acids. This CDR3 is CASSRTLIYEQYF. DNA for the CDR3: TGTGCCAGCAGCCGAACGCTAATCTACGAGCAGTACTTC.

J is TRBJ1-1 and V is TRBV6-1; 10 bases fit TRBD1. Germline V CDR1 and CDR2: MNHNS, SASEGT. This CDR3 is built from 12 residues. J gave up 8 bases and V 5 bases, and 2 bases lay outside the gene matches. CDR3 in DNA: TGTGCCAGCAGTTGGGACAGGGGAGAAGCTTTCTTT. Amino acid sequence: CASSWDRGEAFF.

This chain joins TRBV10-1 and TRBJ2-1, with D perhaps TRBD1 (6 bases). CDR3 length: 14 residues. CDR1 is WNHNN and CDR2 is SYGVQD in the germline V gene (reference sequence). V lost 2 bases and J lost 6, with 11 bases in between. The CDR3: CASSEEGTSNEQFF. CDR3 sequence (DNA): TGCGCCAGCAGTGAGGAAGGGACAAGCAATGAGCAGTTCTTC.

The gene calls are TRBV7-9 and TRBJ1-4; no definite D call. Trimming pared 5 bases from V and 1 base from J, leaving 11 bases between. The CDR3 has 15 residues. Looked up from germline, CDR1 is SEHNR and CDR2 is FQNEAQ (reference sequence). CDR3 loop: CASSHSSGTNEKLFF. CDR3 nucleotide sequence: TGTGCCAGCAGCCATTCGTCGGGAACTAATGAAAAACTGTTTTTT. The full variable domain, with the rest looked up from reference TRBV7-9 and TRBJ1-4, is DTGVSQNPRHKITKRGQNVTFRCDPISEHNRLYWYRQTLGQGPEFLTYFQNEAQLEKSRLLSDRFSAERPKGSFSTLEIQRTEQGDSAMYLCASSHSSGTNEKLFFGSGTQLSVL.

This sequence joins TRBV9 and TRBJ2-1; 8 bases align to TRBD2. Germline V gene data show CDR1 as SGDLS and CDR2 as YYNGEE. After removal of 0 bases from V and 6 bases from J, the junction contained 8 bases not matched to a gene. There are 16 residues in the CDR3. CDR3 in DNA: TGTGCCAGCAGCGTAGTTGTTCGGCGGGGGGCCAATGAGCAGTTCTTC. This sequence encodes CASSVVVRRGANEQFF.

The chain links TRBV6-5 to TRBJ1-3; the D gene is possibly TRBD1 (5 bases). The V gene's germline CDR1 is MNHEY and CDR2 SVGAGI. V lost 0 bases and J 0 bases, leaving 6 bases between the germline ends. The CDR3 has 15 amino acids. This CDR3 is CASSYSTVSGNTIYF. DNA for the CDR3: TGTGCCAGCAGTTACTCGACAGTCTCTGGAAACACCATATATTTT.

The gene calls are TRBV7-9 and TRBJ1-4; D remains ambiguous. The germline V gene has CDR1 SEHNR and CDR2 FQNEAQ (reference sequence). V lost 0 bases, J lost 7 bases, and 15 bases lay in between. This CDR3 comprises 16 residues. The CDR3 DNA sequence: TGTGCCAGCAGCTTAGCTTCGGCCACTCTAGCTGAAAAACTGTTTTTT. Protein: CASSLASATLAEKLFF. Variable domain in full (rest from reference TRBV7-9 and TRBJ1-4): DTGVSQNPRHKITKRGQNVTFRCDPISEHNRLYWYRQTLGQGPEFLTYFQNEAQLEKSRLLSDRFSAERPKGSFSTLEIQRTEQGDSAMYLCASSLASATLAEKLFFGSGTQLSVL.

The CDR3 here is CASSLGGEKDTQYF. The CDR3 DNA sequence: TGCGCCAGCAGCTTGGGCGGGGAGAAAGATACGCAGTATTTT. The chain has TRBV5-1 and TRBJ2-3, with D maybe TRBD2 (6 bases). CDR1 and CDR2 (germline): SGHRS, YFSETQ. Between the trimmed V and J ends, which lost 0 bases and 5 bases, there was a span of 10 bases. This CDR3 has 14 amino acids.

The J gene is TRBJ1-4, the V gene TRBV7-9, with D perhaps TRBD1 (6 bases). Deletions cut 11 bases from V and 7 bases from J, with 26 bases between. CDR1 SEHNR and CDR2 FQNEAQ come from the germline V gene (reference sequence). The CDR3 covers 16 residues. Here the CDR3 DNA reads TGTGCCCTACGCGGACAGCCTGTCGAAGGAACTGAAAAACTGTTTTTT. It is translated as CALRGQPVEGTEKLFF.

Only one count was recorded for this clone. The rearrangement joins TRBV9 to TRBJ1-1, with D perhaps matching TRBD1 (5 bases). Germline V lookup: CDR1 SGDLS, CDR2 YYNGEE. This CDR3 is 18 amino acids long. The V and J ends lost 3 bases and 1 base respectively, with 22 bases between them. CDR3: CASSAGWVKKGTNTEAFF. The DNA of the CDR3 is TGTGCCAGCAGCGCGGGGTGGGTCAAAAAAGGGACGAACACTGAAGCTTTCTTT.

The V call is TRBV27, the J call TRBJ2-7; TRBD1 matches 7 bases. The CDR3 covers 14 residues. V trimming: 5 bases; J trimming: 3 bases; junction bases outside the gene matches: 7. The germline CDR1 and CDR2 sequences are MNHEY and SMNVEV (reference sequence). The CDR3 DNA sequence: TGTGCCAGCAGTATCGGGACAGCGAGCTACGAGCAGTACTTC. Residues: CASSIGTASYEQYF.

This clone turned up a few times. The gene calls are TRBV29-1 and TRBJ1-1; possibly TRBD1 for D (6 bases). The germline CDR1 and CDR2 sequences are SQVTM and ANQGSEA. CDR3 length equals 14 residues. Trimming stripped 7 bases from V and 4 bases from J, with 19 bases between. The chain's CDR3 is CSANTGTGSTEAFF. The CDR3 nucleotides are TGCAGCGCAAATACAGGGACGGGAAGCACTGAAGCTTTCTTT.

The chain couples TRBV9 to TRBJ2-7; 7 bases align to TRBD1. This CDR3 comprises 14 residues. Unmatched junction bases numbered 5, after V lost 1 base and J lost 4 bases. Germline V lookup: CDR1 SGDLS, CDR2 YYNGEE. The CDR3 bases are TGTGCCAGCAGCGTACGGGACAGCTTTTACGAGCAGTACTTC. Translated, it gives CASSVRDSFYEQYF.

The chain links TRBV5-1 to TRBJ1-2; 11 bases fit TRBD1. Germline CDR1 is SGHRS and CDR2 is YFSETQ. The CDR3 is made up of 15 amino acids. V lost 4 bases to trimming and J lost 7 bases; unmatched junction nucleotides: 9. The CDR3 sequence is CASSMDGQGAGGYTF. The DNA of the CDR3 is TGCGCCAGCAGCATGGACGGACAGGGGGCGGGTGGCTACACCTTC.

This rearrangement joins TRBV9 to TRBJ1-1; D remains ambiguous. This CDR3 is built from 13 residues. Germline V gene sequence: CDR1 SGDLS, CDR2 YYNGEE. V lost 0 bases, J lost 8 bases, and 11 bases lay in between. The CDR3 loop is CASSVGAVAEAFF. CDR3 DNA: TGTGCCAGCAGCGTAGGGGCGGTGGCGGAAGCTTTCTTT. Complete variable domain (other parts from reference TRBV9 and TRBJ1-1): DSGVTQTPKHLITATGQRVTLRCSPRSGDLSVYWYQQSLDQGLQFLIQYYNGEERAKGNILERFSAQQFPDLHSELNLSSLELGDSALYFCASSVGAVAEAFFGQGTRLTVV.

V gene TRBV21-1 combines with J gene TRBJ2-3; the D call in the table, TRBD1, was not verified against the DNA. TRBV21-1 represents a pseudogene. This CDR3 has 17 amino acids. DNA of the CDR3: TGTGCCAGCAAGGCAGGGCGGACAGGGAAGAGCACAGATACGCAGTATTTT. Encoded protein: CASKAGRTGKSTDTQYF.

This clone was counted a single time. The rearrangement joins TRBV6-4 to TRBJ1-2; TRBD1 matches 8 bases. Germline V gene lookup returns CDR1 MRHNA and CDR2 SNTAGT. After removal of 5 bases from V and 8 bases from J, the junction contained 13 bases not matched to a gene. The CDR3 runs to 15 residues. CDR3 region: CASSTDPGGWGGYTF. CDR3 DNA: TGTGCCAGCAGTACCGATCCAGGGGGCTGGGGAGGCTACACCTTC.

This clone was seen more than once but under ten times. The chain combines TRBV2 with TRBJ2-7, with TRBD2 matching 10 bases. Germline V gene lookup returns CDR1 SNHLY and CDR2 FYNNEI. The CDR3 has 15 amino acids. V trimming: 7 bases; J trimming: 5 bases; junction bases outside the gene matches: 11. CDR3 coding DNA: TGTGCCAGCAAACGGACTAGCGGCACTCAGGACGAGCAGTACTTC. Translated: CASKRTSGTQDEQYF.

The chain uses TRBV5-4 and TRBJ1-1; maybe TRBD1 (5 bases). The ends were cut back, 2 bases at V and 2 bases at J, with 10 bases in the middle. CDR1 is SGHNT, CDR2 YYREEE, per germline (reference sequence). This CDR3 is built from 14 residues. Here the CDR3 DNA reads TGTGCCAGCAGCTTTCAGGGCCAAAACACTGAAGCTTTCTTT. It is translated as CASSFQGQNTEAFF.

This clone was seen once. The V gene is TRBV6-1, the J gene TRBJ1-5, with D possibly being TRBD1 (6 bases). Germline assignment: CDR1 MNHNS and CDR2 SASEGT. Trimming took 5 bases from V and 6 from J, leaving 14 bases between them. This CDR3 region has 14 residues. The CDR3 DNA is TGTGCCAGCAGTACCTGGGGGCTAGGTCAGCCCCAGCATTTT. Translating gives CASSTWGLGQPQHF.